A selection of T cell receptor beta chains follows, all from one sample in a study of radiotherapy plus CTLA-4 blockade in lung cancer. The repertoire was sequenced with immunoSEQ multiplex PCR; TCRdb's copy has only in-frame clones and lacks some. This sample has nearly 95,000 clones, with 80% to 85% found just once. Sequences were derived from peripheral blood, sampled from a patient treated with radiotherapy plus ipilimumab. Receptor source: a human donor with non-small cell lung cancer that progressed on radiotherapy plus ipilimumab. CDR3s include the opening cysteine and the closing phenylalanine or tryptophan. The size entry is marked missing in some rows and otherwise reads once, few, many or a size class.

. | TRBJ1-1 | TRBV5-6 | CASSPGQVNTEAFF
. | TRBJ2-3 | TRBV2 | CASSGLAGTDTQYF
. | TRBJ2-7 | TRBV7-9 | CASSRDSRSYEQYF
once | TRBJ1-3 | TRBV28 | CASSRDRSSGNTIYF
. | TRBJ2-5 | TRBV7-3 | CASSPPGDRKTQYF
. | TRBJ2-7 | TRBV10-1 | CASSEHPLGDSSYEQYF
. | TRBJ1-5 | TRBV27 | CASSPWRGTGNQPQHF
. | TRBJ1-5 | TRBV28 | CASSGAAPPRGGTQHF
. | TRBJ1-1 | TRBV10-1 | CASSESRVNTEAFF
few | TRBJ2-7 | TRBV30 | CAWSSLAGVAEQYF
. | TRBJ2-7 | TRBV9 | CASSFAGGEQYF
. | TRBJ2-2 | TRBV5-6 | CASATRHHFRTGELFF
once | TRBJ1-2 | TRBV14 | CASSQSQAGGYTF
. | TRBJ1-1 | TRBV6-6 | CASSYSRGRYTEAFF
once | TRBJ1-1 | TRBV10-1 | CATSQGMNTEAFF
few | TRBJ1-1 | TRBV5-4 | CASSFDRVMNTEAFF
. | TRBJ1-5 | TRBV4-2 | CASSQDGGQNQPQHF
. | TRBJ1-2 | TRBV6-6 | CASSLKGTDNGYTF
. | TRBJ2-1 | TRBV15 | CATSRDPSGSYNEQFF
. | TRBJ2-2 | TRBV10-1 | CASDGTGARELFF
. | TRBJ2-5 | TRBV19 | CASTEGTARRRTQYF
few | TRBJ1-2 | TRBV7-2 | CASRSTGADGYTF
. | TRBJ2-1 | TRBV7-2 | CASSLVAGGPKNEQFF
once | TRBJ2-1 | TRBV5-1 | CASSLVGLGSFSEQFF
. | TRBJ2-2 | TRBV6-1 | CASSWRTGLSGELFF
. | TRBJ1-5 | TRBV2 | CASSEAQNRGNQPQHF
. | TRBJ1-1 | TRBV28 | CASSLTLTNTEAFF
. | TRBJ2-3 | TRBV7-3 | CASSRDVIVAGHTDTQYF
. | TRBJ2-3 | TRBV7-8 | CASSLARTDTQYF
. | TRBJ2-7 | TRBV10-3 | CATQSSPNSYEQYF
. | TRBJ2-5 | TRBV29-1 | CSVGGGTREETQYF
. | TRBJ2-7 | TRBV5-1 | CASSLEYEQYF
. | TRBJ2-1 | TRBV14 | CASSWSSYNEQFF
. | TRBJ2-3 | TRBV4-1 | CASSPDYGTDTQYF
. | TRBJ2-7 | TRBV27 | CASRSRQGSSYEQYF
. | TRBJ2-7 | TRBV2 | CARRALSYEQYF
. | TRBJ2-1 | TRBV30 | CAWSLGLAVNEQFF
. | TRBJ1-3 | TRBV9 | CASSVSGDDTIYF
. | TRBJ1-1 | TRBV5-4 | CASVSSLNTEAFF
. | TRBJ1-2 | TRBV20-1 | CSVSSYGYTF
few | TRBJ1-3 | TRBV11-2 | CASSSPGQKSSGNTIYF
. | TRBJ2-2 | TRBV20-1 | CSGTHTGELFF
. | TRBJ2-5 | TRBV9 | CASSVSSTQETQYF
once | TRBJ1-1 | TRBV5-8 | CASSLPGLNTEAFF
few | TRBJ1-4 | TRBV14 | CASSQGIGNEKLFF
. | TRBJ2-2 | TRBV10-3 | CASQGRLETGELFF
. | TRBJ2-2 | TRBV15 | CATRKTATGELFF
. | TRBJ1-1 | TRBV30 | CAWDGSGSEAFF
. | TRBJ1-2 | TRBV6-6 | CASSSRDRGSLGYTF
. | TRBJ1-4 | TRBV6-5 | CASSPSGILGEKLFF
. | TRBJ1-5 | TRBV9 | CASSALDSSNQPQHF
. | TRBJ2-1 | TRBV2 | CASSRTESSYNEQFF
few | TRBJ2-7 | TRBV4-1 | CASSQDRTGVSYEQYF
. | TRBJ2-7 | TRBV9 | CASSVAGGLDEQYF